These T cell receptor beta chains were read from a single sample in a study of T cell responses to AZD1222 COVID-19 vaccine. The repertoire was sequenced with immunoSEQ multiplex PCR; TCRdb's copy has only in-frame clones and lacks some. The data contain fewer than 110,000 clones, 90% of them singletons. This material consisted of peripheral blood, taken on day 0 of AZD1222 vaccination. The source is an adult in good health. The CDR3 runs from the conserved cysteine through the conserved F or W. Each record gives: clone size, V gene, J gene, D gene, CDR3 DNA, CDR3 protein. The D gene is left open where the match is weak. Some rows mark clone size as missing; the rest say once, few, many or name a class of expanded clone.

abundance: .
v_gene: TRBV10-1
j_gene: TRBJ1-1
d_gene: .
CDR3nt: TGCGCCATTGGGGTGGCGGGGAACACTGAAGCTTTCTTT
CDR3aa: CAIGVAGNTEAFF

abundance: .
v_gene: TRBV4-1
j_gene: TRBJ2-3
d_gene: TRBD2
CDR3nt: TGCGCCAGCAGCCAAGATGGATGGGGTAGCGGGCTCCTCACAGATACGCAGTATTTT
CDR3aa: CASSQDGWGSGLLTDTQYF

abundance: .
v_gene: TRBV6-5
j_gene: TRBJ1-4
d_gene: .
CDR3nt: TGTGCCAGCAGACCTCCCGACGGGGGAAATGAAAAACTGTTTTTT
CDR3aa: CASRPPDGGNEKLFF

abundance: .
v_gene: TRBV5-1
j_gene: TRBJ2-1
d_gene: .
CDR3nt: TGCGCCAGCAGCTTTATAACAGTAGGTGAGCAGTTCTTC
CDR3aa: CASSFITVGEQFF

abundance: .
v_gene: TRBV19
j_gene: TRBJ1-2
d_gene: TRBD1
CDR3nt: TGTGCCAGTAGTGCACAGGGGGCGCTTGATGGCTACACCTTC
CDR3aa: CASSAQGALDGYTF

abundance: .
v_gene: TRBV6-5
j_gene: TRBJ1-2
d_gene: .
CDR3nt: TGTGCCAGCAGTTACTCGAGGGGCGCGGGATCCTACACCTTC
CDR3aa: CASSYSRGAGSYTF

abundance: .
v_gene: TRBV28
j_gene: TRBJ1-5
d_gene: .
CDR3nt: TGTGCCAGCATGCAGGCAGGCAATCAGCCCCAGCATTTT
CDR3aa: CASMQAGNQPQHF

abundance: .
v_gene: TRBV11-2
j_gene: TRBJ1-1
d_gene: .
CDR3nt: TGTGCCAGCAGCTTAGGAACTGAAGCTTTCTTT
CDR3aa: CASSLGTEAFF

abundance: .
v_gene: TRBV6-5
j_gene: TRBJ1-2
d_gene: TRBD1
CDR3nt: TGTGCCAGCAGTCAGGGACAGGGGGCTGGCTACACCTTC
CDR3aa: CASSQGQGAGYTF

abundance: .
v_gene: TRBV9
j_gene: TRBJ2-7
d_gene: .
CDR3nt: TGTGCCAGCAGCGTAGGAGGGAGCTCCTACGAGCAGTACTTC
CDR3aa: CASSVGGSSYEQYF

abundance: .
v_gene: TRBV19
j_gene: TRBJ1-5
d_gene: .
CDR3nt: TGTGCCAGTAGCTGGACCAGGGATCAGCCCCAGCATTTT
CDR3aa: CASSWTRDQPQHF

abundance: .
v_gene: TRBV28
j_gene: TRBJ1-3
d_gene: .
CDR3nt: TGTGCCAGCAGCAAAACAGCGGGAAACACCATATATTTT
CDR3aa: CASSKTAGNTIYF

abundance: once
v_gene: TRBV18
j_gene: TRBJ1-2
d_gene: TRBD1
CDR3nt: TGTGCCAGCTCACCCGGACAGGGAGCTAACTATGGCTACACCTTC
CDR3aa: CASSPGQGANYGYTF

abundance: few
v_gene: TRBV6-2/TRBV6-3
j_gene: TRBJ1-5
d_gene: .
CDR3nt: TGTGCCAGCAGTCTACAGGGCAATCAGCCCCAGCATTTT
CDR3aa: CASSLQGNQPQHF

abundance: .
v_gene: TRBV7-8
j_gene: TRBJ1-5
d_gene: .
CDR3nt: TGTGCCAGCAGCTTTAGCGAGGTCGTGGACAATCAGCCCCAGCATTTT
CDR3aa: CASSFSEVVDNQPQHF

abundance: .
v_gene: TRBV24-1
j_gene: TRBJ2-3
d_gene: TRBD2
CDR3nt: TGTGCCCGCGGTAGCGGGAGTCTCACAGATACGCAGTATTTT
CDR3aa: CARGSGSLTDTQYF

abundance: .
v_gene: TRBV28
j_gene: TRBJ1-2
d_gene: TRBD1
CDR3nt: TGTGCCAGCCTCCCCCAAGGGACAGGATTTGGCTACACCTTC
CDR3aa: CASLPQGTGFGYTF

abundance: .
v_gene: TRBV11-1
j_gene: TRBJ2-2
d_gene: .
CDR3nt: TGTGCCAGCAGCTTGCGGCCGAACACCGGGGAGCTGTTTTTT
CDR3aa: CASSLRPNTGELFF

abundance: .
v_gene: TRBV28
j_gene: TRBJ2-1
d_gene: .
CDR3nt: TGTGCCAGCACCCGGGGCGGACCGAATGAGCAGTTCTTC
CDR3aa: CASTRGGPNEQFF

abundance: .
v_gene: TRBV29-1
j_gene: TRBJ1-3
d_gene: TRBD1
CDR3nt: TGCAGCGTTGTAGGGGGCGACTCTGGAAACACCATATATTTT
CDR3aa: CSVVGGDSGNTIYF

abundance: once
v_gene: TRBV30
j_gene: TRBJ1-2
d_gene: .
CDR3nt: TGTGCCTGGAGTGTCGAATGGGAGCCCCCCTTGGGCGGCTACACCTTC
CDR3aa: CAWSVEWEPPLGGYTF

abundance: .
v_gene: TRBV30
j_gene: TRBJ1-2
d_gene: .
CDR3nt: TGTGCCTGGATCTGGGGCAGCGGGTATGGCTACACCTTC
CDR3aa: CAWIWGSGYGYTF

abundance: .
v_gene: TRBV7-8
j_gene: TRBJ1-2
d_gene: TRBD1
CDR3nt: TGTGCCAGCAGCCCGGACAGGGATCATGGCTACACCTTC
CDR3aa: CASSPDRDHGYTF

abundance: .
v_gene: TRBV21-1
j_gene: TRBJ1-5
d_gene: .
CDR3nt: TGTGCCAGCAGCAAAAAGGGGGACAGGGGGGATCAGCCCCAGCATTTT
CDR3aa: CASSKKGDRGDQPQHF

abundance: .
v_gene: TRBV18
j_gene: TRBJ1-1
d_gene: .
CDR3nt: TGTGCCAGCTCACCACCAACGGGTACTGAAGCTTTCTTT
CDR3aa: CASSPPTGTEAFF

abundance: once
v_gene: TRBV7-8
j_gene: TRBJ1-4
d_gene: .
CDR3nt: TGTGCCAGCAGCTTAGAGGGCCAGCAAGGAAGACTGTTTTTT
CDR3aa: CASSLEGQQGRLFF

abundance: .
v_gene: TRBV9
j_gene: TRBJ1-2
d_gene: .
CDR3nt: TGTGCCAGCAGCGTAGATCACAGCCCCTATGGCTACACCTTC
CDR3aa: CASSVDHSPYGYTF

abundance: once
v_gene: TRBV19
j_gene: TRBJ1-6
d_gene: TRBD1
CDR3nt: TGTGCCAGTAGTCCACCGACAGGGTTAAATTCACCCCTCCACTTT
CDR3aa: CASSPPTGLNSPLHF

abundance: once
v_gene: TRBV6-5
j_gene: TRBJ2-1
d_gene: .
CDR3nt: TGTGCCAGCAGTTACGAGACGCAGGCCTACAATGAGCAGTTCTTC
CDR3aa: CASSYETQAYNEQFF

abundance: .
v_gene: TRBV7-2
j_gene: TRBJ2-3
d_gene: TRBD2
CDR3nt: TGTGCCAGCAGCGCCCGACTAGCGGGGGGGTCGGATACGCAGTATTTT
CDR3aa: CASSARLAGGSDTQYF

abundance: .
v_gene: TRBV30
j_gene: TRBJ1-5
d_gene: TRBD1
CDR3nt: TGTGCCCTGGACAGGGTTAATCAGCCCCAGCATTTT
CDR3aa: CALDRVNQPQHF

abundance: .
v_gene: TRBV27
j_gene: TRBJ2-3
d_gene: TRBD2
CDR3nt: TGTGCCAGCAGTCCCGGACTAGCGGGGGCCACAGATACGCAGTATTTT
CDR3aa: CASSPGLAGATDTQYF

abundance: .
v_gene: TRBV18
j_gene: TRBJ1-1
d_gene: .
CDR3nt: TGTGCCAGCTCACCACAGGCAGGAACTGAAGCTTTCTTT
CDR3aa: CASSPQAGTEAFF

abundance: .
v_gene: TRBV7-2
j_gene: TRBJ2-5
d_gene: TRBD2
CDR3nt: TGTGCCAGCAGCTTAGGCGGGGGGCCGGAGACCCAGTACTTC
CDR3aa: CASSLGGGPETQYF

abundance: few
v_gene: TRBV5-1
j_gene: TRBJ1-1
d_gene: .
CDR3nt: TGCGCCAGCAGCTTGGTTCGGGGGGCCAACACTGAAGCTTTCTTT
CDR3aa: CASSLVRGANTEAFF

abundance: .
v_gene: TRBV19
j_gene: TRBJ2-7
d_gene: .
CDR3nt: TGTGCCAGTAGTATAGGGGCGGGATCCTACGAGCAGTACTTC
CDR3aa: CASSIGAGSYEQYF

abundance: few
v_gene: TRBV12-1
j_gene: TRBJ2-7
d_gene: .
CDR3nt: TGTGCCAGCAGCGCCCTCCTAGAGCGTCTTCCCTACGAGCAGTACTTC
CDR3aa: CASSALLERLPYEQYF

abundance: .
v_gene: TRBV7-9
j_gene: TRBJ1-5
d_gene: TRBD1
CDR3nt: TGTGCCAGCAGCTCCGGGACAGGGAGTTATCAGCCCCAGCATTTT
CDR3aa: CASSSGTGSYQPQHF

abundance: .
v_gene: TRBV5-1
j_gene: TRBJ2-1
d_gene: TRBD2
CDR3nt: TGCGCCAGCCCGGCCCGGGGGGCCTACAATGAGCAGTTCTTC
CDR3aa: CASPARGAYNEQFF

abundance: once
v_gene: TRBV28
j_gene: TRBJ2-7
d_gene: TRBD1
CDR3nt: TGTGCCAGCAGCCAACGACAGGGGGTGGCCTACGAGCAGTACTTC
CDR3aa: CASSQRQGVAYEQYF

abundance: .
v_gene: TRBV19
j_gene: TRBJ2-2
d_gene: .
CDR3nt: TGTGCCAGTAGTGTACAGGGAAAAACGAACACCGGGGAGCTGTTTTTT
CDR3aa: CASSVQGKTNTGELFF

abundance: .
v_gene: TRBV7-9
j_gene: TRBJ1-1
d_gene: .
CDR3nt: TGTGCCAGCAGCTTAGACGGAGGGAACACTGAAGCTTTCTTT
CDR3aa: CASSLDGGNTEAFF

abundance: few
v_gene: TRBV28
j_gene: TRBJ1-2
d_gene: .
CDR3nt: TGTGCCACCAGGGACTTATCCGGCTACACCTTC
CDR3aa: CATRDLSGYTF

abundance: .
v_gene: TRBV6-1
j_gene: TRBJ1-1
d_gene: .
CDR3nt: TGTGCCAGCAGTGAAGGGACAGCGTATGGCACTGAAGCTTTCTTT
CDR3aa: CASSEGTAYGTEAFF

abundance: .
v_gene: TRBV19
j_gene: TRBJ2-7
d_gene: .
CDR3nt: TGTGCCAGTAGTATCACCAGAGAAAACTACGAGCAGTACTTC
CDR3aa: CASSITRENYEQYF

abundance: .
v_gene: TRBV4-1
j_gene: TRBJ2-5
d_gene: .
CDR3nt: TGCGCCAGCAGCCAATGGAACGCCGGCCAAGAGACCCAGTACTTC
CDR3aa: CASSQWNAGQETQYF

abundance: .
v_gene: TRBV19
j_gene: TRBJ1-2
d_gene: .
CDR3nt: TGTGCCAGTAGTATAGTAAACGGATATGGCTACACCTTC
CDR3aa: CASSIVNGYGYTF

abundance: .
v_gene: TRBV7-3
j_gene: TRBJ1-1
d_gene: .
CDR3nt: TGTGCCAGCACCCTAGACGGGAACACTGAAGCTTTCTTT
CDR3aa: CASTLDGNTEAFF

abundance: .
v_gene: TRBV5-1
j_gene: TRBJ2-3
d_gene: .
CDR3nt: TGCGCCAGCAGCTCCGGTGAGGGTCCCACAGATACGCAGTATTTT
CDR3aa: CASSSGEGPTDTQYF

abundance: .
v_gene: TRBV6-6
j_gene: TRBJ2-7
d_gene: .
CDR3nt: TGTGCCAGCAGAGTCCACAGCTCCTACGAGCAGTACTTC
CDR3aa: CASRVHSSYEQYF

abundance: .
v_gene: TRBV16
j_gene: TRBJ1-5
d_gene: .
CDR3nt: TGTGCCAGCAGCCAGAGGGGAGGCAATCAGCCCCAGCATTTT
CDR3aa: CASSQRGGNQPQHF

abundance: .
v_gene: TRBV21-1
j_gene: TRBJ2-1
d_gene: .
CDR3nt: TGTGCCAGCAGCCAGACACCGACGGAATACAATGAGCAGTTCTTC
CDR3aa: CASSQTPTEYNEQFF

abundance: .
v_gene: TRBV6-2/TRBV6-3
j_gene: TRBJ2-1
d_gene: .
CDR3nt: TGTGCCAGCAGTAAGGATTGGGACCACAATGAGCAGTTCTTC
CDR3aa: CASSKDWDHNEQFF

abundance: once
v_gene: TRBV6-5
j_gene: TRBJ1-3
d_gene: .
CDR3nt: TGTGCCAGCAGTTACTCAGGGGTCGGGGGCGGAAACACCATATATTTT
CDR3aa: CASSYSGVGGGNTIYF